Following are 27 T cell receptor beta chains from one sample sequenced in a study of blood T cell repertoires in COVID-19. The repertoire was sequenced with immunoSEQ multiplex PCR; TCRdb's copy has only in-frame clones and lacks some. Of over 45,000 clones in the sample, around four fifths were seen once. What was sequenced was peripheral blood. All receptors come from a middle-aged man with acute or convalescent COVID-19.

V gene TRBV19 combines with J gene TRBJ2-3; 11 bases fit TRBD2. Trimming cost V 5 bases and J 0 bases; bases outside gene matches: 10. This CDR3 region has 18 residues. Germline loops: CDR1 LNHDA, CDR2 SQIVND (reference sequence). The CDR3 loop is CASSPDTGTSGSTDTQYF. The CDR3 bases are TGTGCCAGTAGTCCGGACACCGGGACTAGCGGAAGCACAGATACGCAGTATTTT.

The chain uses TRBV3-1 (or the pseudogene TRBV3-2) and TRBJ1-4; D might be TRBD1 (5 bases). CDR3 size: 14 residues. Trimming pared 4 bases from V and 0 bases from J, leaving 6 bases between. Germline V gives CDR1 LGHDT, CDR2 YNNKEL (reference sequence). CDR3 DNA: TGTGCCAGCAGCCCGACAGCAACTAATGAAAAACTGTTTTTT. Protein product: CASSPTATNEKLFF.

The chain carries TRBV14 and TRBJ2-1; maybe TRBD1 (5 bases). Between the trimmed V and J ends, which lost 0 bases and 4 bases, there was a span of 22 bases. This CDR3 contains 19 residues. Germline V CDR1 and CDR2: SGHDN, FVKESK. The CDR3 loop reads CASSQESHPRVSFYNEQFF. The DNA of the CDR3 is TGTGCCAGCAGCCAAGAAAGTCACCCCAGGGTAAGTTTTTACAATGAGCAGTTCTTC. The full variable domain, rest sourced from reference TRBV14 and TRBJ2-1, is EAGVTQFPSHSVIEKGQTVTLRCDPISGHDNLYWYRRVMGKEIKFLLHFVKESKQDESGMPNNRFLAERTGGTYSTLKVQPAELEDSGVYFCASSQESHPRVSFYNEQFFGPGTRLTVL.

The V call is TRBV7-2, the J call TRBJ2-3, with 14 bases lining up with TRBD2. The germline V gene encodes CDR1 SGHTA and CDR2 FQGNSA. With 5 bases clipped from V and 6 bases from J, the junction kept 7 bases outside the gene matches. The CDR3 extends over 16 amino acids. This CDR3 reads CASSPWTSGGRDTQYF. The CDR3 nucleotides are TGTGCCAGCAGCCCATGGACTAGCGGGGGGAGGGATACGCAGTATTTT.

In its sample, this clone was seen a few times. This chain connects TRBV21-1 to TRBJ2-6; no check of the table's D call, TRBD1, against the DNA was made. TRBV21-1 is an annotated pseudogene. This CDR3 is built from 16 residues. CDR3 residues: CASSWTGDSGANVLTF. CDR3 DNA: TGTGCCAGCAGCTGGACAGGTGACTCTGGGGCCAACGTCCTGACTTTC.

J is TRBJ1-1 and V is TRBV30; TRBD1 matches 8 bases. The germline CDR1 and CDR2 sequences are GTSNPN and SVGIG (reference sequence). J gave up 3 bases and V 3 bases, and 3 bases lay outside the gene matches. The CDR3 covers 13 residues. In DNA form, the CDR3 reads TGTGCCTGGAGCGCGACAGGGGACACTGAAGCTTTCTTT. This codes for CAWSATGDTEAFF.

The V gene is TRBV19, the J gene TRBJ1-1, with D uncertain. Trimming removed 1 base from V and 1 base from J, with 19 bases in between. The CDR3 covers 18 residues. Germline loops: CDR1 LNHDA, CDR2 SQIVND (reference sequence). CDR3: CASSIVWLFRVGNTEAFF. CDR3 nucleotides: TGTGCCAGTAGTATAGTATGGCTCTTTCGGGTCGGGAACACTGAAGCTTTCTTT.

V gene TRBV24-1 combines with J gene TRBJ2-5; 14 bases line up with TRBD2. This CDR3 contains 19 residues. The germline gives CDR1 KGHDR, CDR2 SFDVKD. J was trimmed by 2 bases and V by 3 bases; bases with no gene match: 10. The CDR3 DNA sequence: TGTGCCACCAGTGATCCCGAGGGACTAGCGGGGGTGAATCAAGAGACCCAGTACTTC. Amino acids: CATSDPEGLAGVNQETQYF.

V gene TRBV12-5 combines with J gene TRBJ2-3, with 11 bases fitting TRBD2. This CDR3 has 14 amino acids. Germline lookup yields CDR1 LGHNT and CDR2 FRNRAP. The trim removed 7 bases at V and 4 bases at J, leaving 4 bases unmatched. The CDR3 DNA is TGTGCTAGTGTTCTAGCGGGGGGAGCAGATACGCAGTATTTT. Translated, it gives CASVLAGGADTQYF.

The CDR3 DNA reads TGTGCCAGCAGCCCCACTGAGGCGTACACAGATACGCAGTATTTT. It translates to CASSPTEAYTDTQYF. The chain employs TRBV7-6 and TRBJ2-3; D remains ambiguous. In germline, CDR1 is SGHVS, CDR2 FNYEAQ. CDR3 length: 15 residues. Trimming stripped 5 bases from V and 2 bases from J, with 14 bases between.

The V gene is TRBV2, the J gene TRBJ1-2; 7 bases map to TRBD1. This CDR3 is 15 amino acids long. The V gene end was trimmed by 2 bases and the J gene end by 12 bases; junction bases not matched to a gene: 15. Germline loops: CDR1 SNHLY, CDR2 FYNNEI. Written as DNA, the CDR3 is TGTGCCAGCAGTGAATTCTTGTGGCACGACAGGGACCACACCTTC. It encodes CASSEFLWHDRDHTF. The whole variable domain, remainder taken from reference TRBV2 and TRBJ1-2, is EPEVTQTPSHQVTQMGQEVILRCVPISNHLYFYWYRQILGQKVEFLVSFYNNEISEKSEIFDDQFSVERPDGSNFTLKIRSTKLEDSAMYFCASSEFLWHDRDHTFGSGTRLTVV.

The chain carries TRBV7-9 and TRBJ2-3; 8 nucleotides align to TRBD2. The germline gives CDR1 SEHNR, CDR2 FQNEAQ (reference sequence). With 2 bases clipped from V and 5 bases from J, the junction kept 6 bases outside the gene matches. The CDR3 spans 15 residues. The CDR3 loop reads CASSLFGTRGDTQYF. CDR3 coding DNA: TGTGCCAGCAGCTTATTCGGGACTAGGGGAGATACGCAGTATTTT.

Only one count was recorded for this clone. The chain is built from TRBV7-8 and TRBJ2-7; D remains ambiguous. The germline CDR1 and CDR2 sequences are SGHVS and FQNEAQ. Trimming took off 2 bases at V and 0 bases at J, with 8 bases between the two ends. The length of the CDR3 is 14 residues. The CDR3 loop is CASSLTLSSYEQYF. The CDR3 nucleotides are TGTGCCAGCAGCTTAACGTTGAGCTCCTACGAGCAGTACTTC.

The chain links TRBV10-2 to TRBJ2-1; 13 bases map to TRBD2. The CDR3 runs 13 residues. The ends lost 6 bases at V and 10 bases at J; junction bases unmatched: 3. Per the germline V gene, CDR1 is WSHSY and CDR2 is SAAADI. CDR3 amino acids: CASRPGLAGEQFF. CDR3 DNA: TGCGCCAGCAGGCCGGGACTAGCGGGGGAGCAGTTCTTC.

The gene calls are TRBV6-6 and TRBJ1-1; 7 bases line up with TRBD1. V dropped 7 bases and J dropped 4; count of bases not matched to a gene: 6. CDR3 length: 13 amino acids. Germline V gene sequence: CDR1 MNHNY, CDR2 SVGAGI (reference sequence). The chain's CDR3 is CASTNRQGTEAFF. The CDR3 bases are TGTGCCAGCACCAACAGACAGGGCACTGAAGCTTTCTTT.

This chain links TRBV7-9 with TRBJ1-3; TRBD1 might be the D (5 bases). Germline V gene sequence: CDR1 SEHNR, CDR2 FQNEAQ (reference sequence). V was clipped by 2 bases and J by 0 bases, with 14 bases between them. This CDR3 comprises 17 residues. CDR3 in amino acids: CASSLRQQLSSGNTIYF. The DNA of the CDR3 is TGTGCCAGCAGCTTACGACAGCAATTAAGCTCTGGAAACACCATATATTTT.

The V gene is TRBV7-2, the J gene TRBJ2-1; 10 nucleotides line up with TRBD2. Germline values: CDR1 SGHTA, CDR2 FQGNSA. The CDR3 is made up of 16 amino acids. Unmatched junction bases numbered 13, after V lost 2 bases and J lost 12 bases. The CDR3, as DNA: TGTGCCAGCAGCTTAAGGCTAAGGACTAGCGGTATGAGGCAGTTCTTC. It translates to CASSLRLRTSGMRQFF.

The chain has TRBV11-3 and TRBJ2-1; 8 bases fit TRBD2. The germline V gene encodes CDR1 SGHNT and CDR2 YENEEA. V dropped 5 bases and J dropped 6; count of bases not matched to a gene: 9. This CDR3 region has 15 residues. CDR3 DNA sequence: TGTGCCAGCAGCCCTTATACAGCGGGGGTCAATGAGCAGTTCTTC. Amino acids: CASSPYTAGVNEQFF.

This sequence joins TRBV6-1 and TRBJ2-7; a weak D match, TRBD2 (6 bases). There are 16 residues in the CDR3. Germline assignment: CDR1 MNHNS and CDR2 SASEGT. V lost 4 bases to trimming and J lost 7 bases, with 23 bases between them. For the CDR3, the DNA is TGTGCCAGCAGTGTGGCGGGGATCGGCTTTGGGTGGGAGCAGTACTTC. Encoded protein: CASSVAGIGFGWEQYF.

The chain carries TRBV18 and TRBJ1-6, with D maybe TRBD1 (6 bases). The CDR3 runs 15 residues. In germline, CDR1 is KGHSH, CDR2 LQKENI. The germline V and J ends were trimmed by 3 bases and 7 bases, with 13 bases remaining between them. CDR3 protein: CASSPRQVPNSPLHF. CDR3 bases: TGTGCCAGCTCACCTAGACAGGTTCCAAATTCACCCCTCCACTTT. Drawing the rest from reference TRBV18 and TRBJ1-6, the complete variable domain is NAGVMQNPRHLVRRRGQEARLRCSPMKGHSHVYWYRQLPEEGLKFMVYLQKENIIDESGMPKERFSAEFPKEGPSILRIQQVVRGDSAAYFCASSPRQVPNSPLHFGNGTRLTVT.

J is TRBJ1-4 and V is TRBV7-8; D is uncertain. Germline assignment: CDR1 SGHVS and CDR2 FQNEAQ. The CDR3 is 18 amino acids. V shed 5 bases and J shed 4 bases, with 23 bases lying between them. The CDR3 sequence is CASSRVGLDLASNEKLFF. Written as DNA, the CDR3 is TGTGCCAGCAGCCGCGTTGGACTAGATCTCGCAAGTAATGAAAAACTGTTTTTT.

The V call is TRBV15, the J call TRBJ2-7; 8 nucleotides match TRBD1. Germline V lookup: CDR1 LNHNV, CDR2 YYDKDF (reference sequence). The J segment lost 2 bases and the V segment lost 0 bases, leaving 6 bases of the junction unmatched. The CDR3 sequence is 16 residues long. CDR3 in DNA: TGTGCCACCAGCAGAGATCGCGACAGGGGAGCCTACGAGCAGTACTTC. Its protein product is CATSRDRDRGAYEQYF.

This chain connects TRBV2 to TRBJ2-7; D is unclear. The CDR3 loop spans 13 amino acids. Germline V gives CDR1 SNHLY, CDR2 FYNNEI. V gave up 1 base and J gave up 6 bases, with 10 bases separating them. CDR3 sequence (DNA): TGTGCCAGCAGTGAAGGGCTCCCCTCCGAGCAGTACTTC. As protein: CASSEGLPSEQYF.

The chain couples TRBV7-7 to TRBJ1-4, with TRBD1 matching 8 bases. Germline trimming cut 5 bases from V and 5 bases from J; bases unmatched to any gene: 7. The CDR3 covers 15 residues. The germline V gene encodes CDR1 SSHAT and CDR2 FNYEAQ (reference sequence). CDR3 loop: CASSARTGINEKLFF. CDR3 nucleotides: TGTGCCAGCAGCGCCAGGACAGGGATAAATGAAAAACTGTTTTTT.

The chain joins TRBV19 to TRBJ1-2; 10 nucleotides line up with TRBD1. The CDR3 contains 14 residues. Losses at the gene ends were 4 bases for V and 8 bases for J; bases not matched to a gene: 7. Germline lookup yields CDR1 LNHDA and CDR2 SQIVND (reference sequence). The CDR3 coding sequence is TGTGCCAGTAGTACCGGACAGGGGGAAACGGGCTACACCTTC. Translating gives CASSTGQGETGYTF.

This CDR3 is CATSREQNSNQPQHF. DNA for the CDR3: TGTGCCACCAGCAGAGAACAGAACAGCAATCAGCCCCAGCATTTT. The V gene is TRBV15, the J gene TRBJ1-5; no firm D call. Germline values: CDR1 LNHNV, CDR2 YYDKDF (reference sequence). Trimming removed 0 bases from V and 1 base from J, with 7 bases in between. The CDR3 is made up of 15 amino acids.

The chain couples TRBV3-1 (or the pseudogene TRBV3-2) to TRBJ1-6; maybe TRBD1 (5 bases). The CDR3 has 15 amino acids. Germline V gene sequence: CDR1 LGHDT, CDR2 YNNKEL (reference sequence). The V and J ends lost 1 base and 10 bases respectively, with 14 bases between them. The DNA for the CDR3 is TGTGCCAGCAGCCAAGTCCCGGGGGTCCGGTCACCCCTCCACTTT. It codes for CASSQVPGVRSPLHF.